The entry below gives a single T cell receptor beta chain sequence along with its context. What it binds is not known. Using immunoSEQ multiplex PCR, the repertoire was profiled, and TCRdb retains in-frame clones only, with some absent. The sample carries tens of thousands of clones, about 80% recorded once. The CDR3 has 14 residues. The V gene's germline CDR1 is SEHNR and CDR2 FQNEAQ (reference sequence). Trimming pared 3 bases from V and 5 bases from J, leaving 12 bases between. Sample time point: week 5, during vaccination. Doses comprised 300 ug of mutant IDH1 20-mer peptide each, plus topical imiquimod. The data derive from a study of a mutant IDH1 vaccine in newly diagnosed glioma. In the study overall: Beforehand, treatment had been radiotherapy, temozolomide, or both; the majority received both.

Points from the study as a whole: Pseudoprogression appeared independent of alterations in top peripheral clonotypes.

V gene TRBV7-9 combines with J gene TRBJ2-3; either TRBD1 or TRBD2 may fit D (6 bases each). This specimen was PBMCs, taken from a glioma patient whose treatment included an IDH1 peptide vaccine. The sequence derives from a woman aged 18-29 years with glioma. Some clones in this sample may be carry-over from other donors' samples. CDR3 protein: CASSLGRGVDTQYF. In DNA form, the CDR3 reads TGTGCCAGCAGCTTGGGTAGGGGGGTAGATACGCAGTATTTT.